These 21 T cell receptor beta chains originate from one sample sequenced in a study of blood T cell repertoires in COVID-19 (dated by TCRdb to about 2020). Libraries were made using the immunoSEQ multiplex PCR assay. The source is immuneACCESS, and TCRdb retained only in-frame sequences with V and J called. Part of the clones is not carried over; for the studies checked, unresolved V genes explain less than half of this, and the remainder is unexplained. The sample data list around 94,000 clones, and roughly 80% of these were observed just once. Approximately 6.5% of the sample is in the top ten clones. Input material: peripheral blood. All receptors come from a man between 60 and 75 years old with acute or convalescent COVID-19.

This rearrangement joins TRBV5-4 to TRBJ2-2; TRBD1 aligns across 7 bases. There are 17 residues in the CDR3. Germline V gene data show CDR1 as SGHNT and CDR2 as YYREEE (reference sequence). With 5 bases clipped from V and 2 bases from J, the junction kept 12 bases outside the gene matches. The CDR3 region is CASSSERQGRNTGELFF. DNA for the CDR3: TGTGCCAGCAGTTCGGAGAGACAGGGACGCAACACCGGGGAGCTGTTTTTT.

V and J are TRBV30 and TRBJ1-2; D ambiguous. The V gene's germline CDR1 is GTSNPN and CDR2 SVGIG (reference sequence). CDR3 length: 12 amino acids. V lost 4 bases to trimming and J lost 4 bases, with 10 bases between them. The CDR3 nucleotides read TGTGCCTGGACTCGGGAGACCTATGGCTACACCTTC. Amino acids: CAWTRETYGYTF.

In DNA, the CDR3 is TGTGCCAGCAGCGTAGCTAGCGGGGGCGCCTACGAGCAGTACTTC. Protein sequence: CASSVASGGAYEQYF. The rearrangement uses TRBV9 and TRBJ2-7; 10 bases are shared with TRBD2. CDR3 size: 15 residues. Trimming removed 0 bases from V and 2 bases from J; junction bases left unmatched: 2. Germline V CDR1 and CDR2: SGDLS, YYNGEE. The variable domain in full, completed from reference TRBV9 and TRBJ2-7, reads DSGVTQTPKHLITATGQRVTLRCSPRSGDLSVYWYQQSLDQGLQFLIQYYNGEERAKGNILERFSAQQFPDLHSELNLSSLELGDSALYFCASSVASGGAYEQYFGPGTRLTVT.

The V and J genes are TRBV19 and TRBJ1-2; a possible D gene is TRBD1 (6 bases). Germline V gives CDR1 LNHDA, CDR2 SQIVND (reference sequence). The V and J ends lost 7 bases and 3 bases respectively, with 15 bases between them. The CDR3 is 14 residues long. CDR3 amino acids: CASTPTGTDYGYTF. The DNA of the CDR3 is TGTGCCAGTACCCCGACAGGTACCGACTATGGCTACACCTTC.

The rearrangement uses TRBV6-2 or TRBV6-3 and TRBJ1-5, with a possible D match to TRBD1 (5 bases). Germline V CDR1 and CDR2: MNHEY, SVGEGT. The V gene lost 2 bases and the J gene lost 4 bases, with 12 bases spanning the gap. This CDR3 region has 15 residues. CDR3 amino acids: CASSYGRGWNQPQHF. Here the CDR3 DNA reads TGTGCCAGCAGTTACGGACGGGGGTGGAATCAGCCCCAGCATTTT.

The CDR3 sequence is CATSGDRVDYGYTF. The CDR3 nucleotides are TGTGCCACCAGTGGGGACAGGGTGGACTATGGCTACACCTTC. V gene TRBV24-1 combines with J gene TRBJ1-2; TRBD1 agrees at 9 bases. Germline V gives CDR1 KGHDR, CDR2 SFDVKD. J lost 3 bases, V lost 5 bases, and 3 bases had no gene match. The CDR3 has 14 residues.

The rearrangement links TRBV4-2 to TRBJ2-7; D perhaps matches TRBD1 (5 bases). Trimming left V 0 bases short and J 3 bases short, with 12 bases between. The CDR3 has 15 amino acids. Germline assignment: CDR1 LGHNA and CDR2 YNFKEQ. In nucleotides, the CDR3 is TGTGCCAGCAGCCAAGATAGAGGCCAGGGCTACGAGCAGTACTTC. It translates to CASSQDRGQGYEQYF.

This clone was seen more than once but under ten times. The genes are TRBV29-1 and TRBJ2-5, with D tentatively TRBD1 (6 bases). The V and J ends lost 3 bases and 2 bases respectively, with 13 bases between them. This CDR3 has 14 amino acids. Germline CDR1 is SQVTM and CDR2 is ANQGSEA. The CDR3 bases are TGCAGCGTTGACACGGTCGGGACACAAGAGACCCAGTACTTC. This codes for CSVDTVGTQETQYF.

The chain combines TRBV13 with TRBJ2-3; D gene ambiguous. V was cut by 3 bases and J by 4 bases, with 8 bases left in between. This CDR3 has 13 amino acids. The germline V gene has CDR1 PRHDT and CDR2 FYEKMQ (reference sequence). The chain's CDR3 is CASSLPGADTQYF. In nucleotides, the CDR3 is TGTGCCAGCAGCTTGCCAGGTGCAGATACGCAGTATTTT.

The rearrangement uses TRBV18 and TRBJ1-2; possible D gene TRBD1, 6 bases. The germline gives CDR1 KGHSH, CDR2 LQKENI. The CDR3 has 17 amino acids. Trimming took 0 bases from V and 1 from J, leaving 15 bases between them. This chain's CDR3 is CASSPPGARLGNYGYTF. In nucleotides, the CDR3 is TGTGCCAGCTCACCACCGGGGGCCAGGTTGGGTAACTATGGCTACACCTTC.

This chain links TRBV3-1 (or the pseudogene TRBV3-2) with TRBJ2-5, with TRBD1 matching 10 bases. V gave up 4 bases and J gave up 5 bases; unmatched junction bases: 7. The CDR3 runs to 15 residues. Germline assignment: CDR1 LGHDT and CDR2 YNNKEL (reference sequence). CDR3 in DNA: TGTGCCAGCAGCCCGGGACAGGGGCGATGGGAGACCCAGTACTTC. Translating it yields CASSPGQGRWETQYF.

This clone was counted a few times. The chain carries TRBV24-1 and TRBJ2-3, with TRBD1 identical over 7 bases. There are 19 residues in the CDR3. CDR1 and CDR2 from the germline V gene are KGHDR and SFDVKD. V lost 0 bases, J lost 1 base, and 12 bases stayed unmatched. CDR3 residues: CATSDLNRGWIGGTDTQYF. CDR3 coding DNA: TGTGCCACCAGTGATTTGAACAGGGGCTGGATAGGCGGCACAGATACGCAGTATTTT.

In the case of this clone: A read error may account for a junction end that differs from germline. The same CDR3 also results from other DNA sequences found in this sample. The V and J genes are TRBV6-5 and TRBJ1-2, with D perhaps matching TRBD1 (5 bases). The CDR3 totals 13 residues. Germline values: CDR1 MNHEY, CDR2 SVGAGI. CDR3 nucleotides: TGTGCCAGCAGAGGGGATTATAACTATGGCTACACTTTC. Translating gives CASRGDYNYGYTF.

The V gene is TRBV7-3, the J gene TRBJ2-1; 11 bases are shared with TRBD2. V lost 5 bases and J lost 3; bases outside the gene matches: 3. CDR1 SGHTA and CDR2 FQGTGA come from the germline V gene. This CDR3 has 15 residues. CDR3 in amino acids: CASSILAGGYNEQFF. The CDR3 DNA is TGTGCCAGCAGCATCCTAGCGGGGGGCTACAATGAGCAGTTCTTC.

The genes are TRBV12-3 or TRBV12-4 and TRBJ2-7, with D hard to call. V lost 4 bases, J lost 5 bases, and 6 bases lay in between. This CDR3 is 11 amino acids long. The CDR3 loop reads CASSSRHEQYF. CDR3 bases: TGTGCCAGCAGTTCGCGCCACGAGCAGTACTTC.

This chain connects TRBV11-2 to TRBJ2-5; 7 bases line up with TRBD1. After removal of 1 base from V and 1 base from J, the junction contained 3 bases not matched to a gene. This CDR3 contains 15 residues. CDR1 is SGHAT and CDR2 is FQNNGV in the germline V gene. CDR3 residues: CASSLVGTAQETQYF. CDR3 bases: TGTGCCAGCAGCTTAGTTGGGACAGCCCAAGAGACCCAGTACTTC.

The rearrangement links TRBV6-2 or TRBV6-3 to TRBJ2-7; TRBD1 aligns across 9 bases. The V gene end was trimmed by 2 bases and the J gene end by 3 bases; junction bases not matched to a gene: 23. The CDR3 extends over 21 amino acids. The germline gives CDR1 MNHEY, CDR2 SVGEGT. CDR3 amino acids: CASSYVTGGFISRAKNYEQYF. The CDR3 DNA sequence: TGTGCCAGCAGTTACGTTACAGGGGGCTTTATTAGCCGGGCCAAAAACTACGAGCAGTACTTC.

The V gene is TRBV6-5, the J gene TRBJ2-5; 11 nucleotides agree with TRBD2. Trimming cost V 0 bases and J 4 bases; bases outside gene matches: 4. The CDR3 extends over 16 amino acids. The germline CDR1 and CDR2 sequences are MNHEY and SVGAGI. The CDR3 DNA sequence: TGTGCCAGCAGTTACTCTAGCGGGGGGGGAGGAGAGACCCAGTACTTC. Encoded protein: CASSYSSGGGGETQYF.

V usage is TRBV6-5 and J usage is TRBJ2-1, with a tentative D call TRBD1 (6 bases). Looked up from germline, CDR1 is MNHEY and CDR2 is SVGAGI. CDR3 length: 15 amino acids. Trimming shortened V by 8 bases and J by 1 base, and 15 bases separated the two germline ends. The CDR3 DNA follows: TGTGCCAGCGGGGGCCTCCTATCATCCTACAATGAGCAGTTCTTC. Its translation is CASGGLLSSYNEQFF.

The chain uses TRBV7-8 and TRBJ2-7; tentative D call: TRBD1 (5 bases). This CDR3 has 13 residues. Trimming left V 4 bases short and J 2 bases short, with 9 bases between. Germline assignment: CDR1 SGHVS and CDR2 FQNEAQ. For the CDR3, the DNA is TGTGCCAGCAGCTCGACAGAGGCCTACGAGCAGTACTTC. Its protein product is CASSSTEAYEQYF.

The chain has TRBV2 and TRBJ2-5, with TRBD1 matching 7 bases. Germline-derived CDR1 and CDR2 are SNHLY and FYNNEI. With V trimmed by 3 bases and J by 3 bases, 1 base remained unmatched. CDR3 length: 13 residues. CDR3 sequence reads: CASSDGTEETQYF. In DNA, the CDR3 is TGTGCCAGCAGTGACGGGACAGAAGAGACCCAGTACTTC.